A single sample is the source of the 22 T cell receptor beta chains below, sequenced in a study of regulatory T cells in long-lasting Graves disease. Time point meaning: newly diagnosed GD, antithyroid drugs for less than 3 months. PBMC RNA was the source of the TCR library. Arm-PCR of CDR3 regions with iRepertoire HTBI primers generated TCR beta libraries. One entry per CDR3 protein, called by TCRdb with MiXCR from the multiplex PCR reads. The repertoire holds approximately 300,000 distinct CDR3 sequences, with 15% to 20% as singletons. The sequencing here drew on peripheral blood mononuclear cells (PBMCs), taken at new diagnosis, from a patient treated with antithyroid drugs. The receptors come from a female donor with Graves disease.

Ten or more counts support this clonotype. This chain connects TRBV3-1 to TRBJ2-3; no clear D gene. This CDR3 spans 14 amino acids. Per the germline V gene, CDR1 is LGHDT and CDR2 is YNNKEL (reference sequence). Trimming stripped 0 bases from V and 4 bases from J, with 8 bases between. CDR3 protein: CASSQDFTADTQYF. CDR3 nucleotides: TGTGCCAGCAGCCAAGATTTTACGGCAGATACGCAGTATTTT.

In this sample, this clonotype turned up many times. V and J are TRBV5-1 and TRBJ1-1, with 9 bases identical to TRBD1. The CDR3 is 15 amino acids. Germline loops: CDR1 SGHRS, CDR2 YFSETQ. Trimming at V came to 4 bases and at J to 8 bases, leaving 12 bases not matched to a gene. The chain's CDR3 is CASSITGTGTREAFF. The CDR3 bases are TGCGCCAGCAGCATCACCGGGACAGGGACGAGAGAAGCTTTCTTT.

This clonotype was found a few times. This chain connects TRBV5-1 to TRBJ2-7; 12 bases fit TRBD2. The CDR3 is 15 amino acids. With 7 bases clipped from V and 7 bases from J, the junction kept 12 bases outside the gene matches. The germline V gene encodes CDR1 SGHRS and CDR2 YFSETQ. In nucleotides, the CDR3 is TGCGCCAGCGGCTCGGGACTAGCGGGCGCGGGGGAGCAGTACTTC. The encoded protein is CASGSGLAGAGEQYF.

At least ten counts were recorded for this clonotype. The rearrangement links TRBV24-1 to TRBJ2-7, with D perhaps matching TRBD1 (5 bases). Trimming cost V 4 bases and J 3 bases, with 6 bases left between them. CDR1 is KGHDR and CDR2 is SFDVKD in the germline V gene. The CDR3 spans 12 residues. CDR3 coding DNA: TGTGCCACCAGTGACAGGGACTACGAGCAGTACTTC. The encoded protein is CATSDRDYEQYF.

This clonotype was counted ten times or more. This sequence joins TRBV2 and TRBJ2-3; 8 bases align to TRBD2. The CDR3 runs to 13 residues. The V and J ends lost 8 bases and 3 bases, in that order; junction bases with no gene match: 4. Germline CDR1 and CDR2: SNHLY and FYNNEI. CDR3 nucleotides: TGTGCCAGCTTCACTAGCGGAACAGATACGCAGTATTTT. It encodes CASFTSGTDTQYF.

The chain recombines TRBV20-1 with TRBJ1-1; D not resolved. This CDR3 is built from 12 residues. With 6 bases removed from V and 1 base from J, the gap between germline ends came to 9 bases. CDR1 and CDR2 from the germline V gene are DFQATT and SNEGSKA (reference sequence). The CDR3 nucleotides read TGCAGTGCCACCCCTCAGAACACTGAAGCTTTCTTT. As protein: CSATPQNTEAFF.

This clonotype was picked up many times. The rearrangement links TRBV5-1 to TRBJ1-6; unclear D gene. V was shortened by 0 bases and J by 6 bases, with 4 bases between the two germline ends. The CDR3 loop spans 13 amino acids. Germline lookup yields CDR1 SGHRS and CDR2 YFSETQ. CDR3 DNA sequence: TGCGCCAGCAGCTTGGCCAGTAATTCACCCCTCCACTTT. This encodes CASSLASNSPLHF.

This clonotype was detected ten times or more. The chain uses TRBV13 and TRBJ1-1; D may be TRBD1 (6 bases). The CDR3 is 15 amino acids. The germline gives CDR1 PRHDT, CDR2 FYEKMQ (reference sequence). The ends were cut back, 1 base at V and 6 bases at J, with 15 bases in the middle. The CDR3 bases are TGTGCCAGCAGCTTAGTACAAGGGGGAATCTCTGAAGCTTTCTTT. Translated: CASSLVQGGISEAFF.

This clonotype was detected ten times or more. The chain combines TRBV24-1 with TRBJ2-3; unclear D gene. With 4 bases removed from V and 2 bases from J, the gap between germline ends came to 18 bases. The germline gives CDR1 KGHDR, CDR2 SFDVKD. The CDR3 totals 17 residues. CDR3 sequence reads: CATSDVSEYGYTDTQYF. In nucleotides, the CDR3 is TGTGCCACCAGTGACGTAAGCGAATACGGGTACACAGATACGCAGTATTTT.

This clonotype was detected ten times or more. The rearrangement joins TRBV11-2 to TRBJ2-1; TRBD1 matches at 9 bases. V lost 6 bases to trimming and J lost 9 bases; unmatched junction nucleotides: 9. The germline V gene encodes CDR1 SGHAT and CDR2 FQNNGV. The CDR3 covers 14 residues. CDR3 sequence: CASRTGGLTSEQFF. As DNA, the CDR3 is TGTGCCAGCAGGACAGGGGGGCTAACAAGTGAGCAGTTCTTC.

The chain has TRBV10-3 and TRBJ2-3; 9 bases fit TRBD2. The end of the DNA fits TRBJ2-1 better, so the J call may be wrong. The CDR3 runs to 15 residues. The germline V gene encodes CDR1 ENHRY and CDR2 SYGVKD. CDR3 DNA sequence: TGTGCCACTCACCCTGGTGCGGGAGGGAGACGGGAGCAGTTCTTC. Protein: CATHPGAGGRREQFF.

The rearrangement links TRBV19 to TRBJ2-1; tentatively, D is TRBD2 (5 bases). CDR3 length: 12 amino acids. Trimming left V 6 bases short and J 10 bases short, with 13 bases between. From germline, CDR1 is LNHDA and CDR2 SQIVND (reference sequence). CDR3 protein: CASSALGGEQFF. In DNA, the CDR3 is TGTGCCAGTAGCGCACTAGGTGGCGAGCAGTTCTTC.

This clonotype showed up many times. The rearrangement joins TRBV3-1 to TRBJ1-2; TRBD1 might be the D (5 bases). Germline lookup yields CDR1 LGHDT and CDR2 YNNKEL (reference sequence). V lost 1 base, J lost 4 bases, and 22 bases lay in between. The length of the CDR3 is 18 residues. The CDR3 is CASSQGRRRLTASYGYTF. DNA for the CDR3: TGTGCCAGCAGCCAAGGGAGGAGGAGACTGACAGCCAGCTATGGCTACACCTTC. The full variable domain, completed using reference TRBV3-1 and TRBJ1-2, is DTAVSQTPKYLVTQMGNDKSIKCEQNLGHDTMYWYKQDSKKFLKIMFSYNNKELIINETVPNRFSPKSPDKAHLNLHINSLELGDSAVYFCASSQGRRRLTASYGYTFGSGTRLTVV.

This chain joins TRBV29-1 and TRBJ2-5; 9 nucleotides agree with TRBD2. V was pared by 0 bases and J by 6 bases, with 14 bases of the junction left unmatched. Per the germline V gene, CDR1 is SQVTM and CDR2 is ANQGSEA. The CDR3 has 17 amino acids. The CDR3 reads CSVEDMGVAGAEQTQYF. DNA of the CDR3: TGCAGCGTTGAAGATATGGGGGTAGCGGGGGCGGAACAGACCCAGTACTTC.

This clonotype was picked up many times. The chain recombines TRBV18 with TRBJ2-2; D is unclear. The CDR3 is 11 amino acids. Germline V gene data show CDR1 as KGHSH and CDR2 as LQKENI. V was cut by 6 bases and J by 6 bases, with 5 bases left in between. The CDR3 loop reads CASSPSGELFF. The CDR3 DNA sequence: TGTGCCAGCTCGCCATCCGGGGAGCTGTTTTTT.

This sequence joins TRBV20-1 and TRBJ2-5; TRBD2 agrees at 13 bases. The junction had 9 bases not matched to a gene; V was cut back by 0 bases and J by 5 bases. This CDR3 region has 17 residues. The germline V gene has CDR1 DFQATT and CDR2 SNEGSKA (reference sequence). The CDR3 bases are TGCAGTGCTAGAGATCCACTAGCGGGAGGGCAGCAGGAGACCCAGTACTTC. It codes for CSARDPLAGGQQETQYF.

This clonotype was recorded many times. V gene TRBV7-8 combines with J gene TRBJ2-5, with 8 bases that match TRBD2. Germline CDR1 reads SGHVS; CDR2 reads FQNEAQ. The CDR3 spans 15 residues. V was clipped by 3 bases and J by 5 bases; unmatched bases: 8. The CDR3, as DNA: TGTGCCAGCAGCTTTGGTAGCGGGATAATCGAGACCCAGTACTTC. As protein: CASSFGSGIIETQYF. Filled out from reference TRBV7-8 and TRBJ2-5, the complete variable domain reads GAGVSQSPRYKVAKRGQDVALRCDPISGHVSLFWYQQALGQGPEFLTYFQNEAQLDKSGLPSDRFFAERPEGSVSTLKIQRTQQEDSAVYLCASSFGSGIIETQYFGPGTRLLVL.

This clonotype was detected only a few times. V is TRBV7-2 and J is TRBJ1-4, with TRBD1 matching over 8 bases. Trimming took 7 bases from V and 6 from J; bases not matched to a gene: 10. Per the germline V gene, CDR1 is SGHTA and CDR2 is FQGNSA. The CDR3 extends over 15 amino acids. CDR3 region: CASTRQDRVDEKLFF. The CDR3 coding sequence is TGTGCCAGCACCCGACAGGACAGGGTGGATGAAAAACTGTTTTTT. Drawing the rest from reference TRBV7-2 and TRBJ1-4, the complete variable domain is GAGVSQSPSNKVTEKGKDVELRCDPISGHTALYWYRQSLGQGLEFLIYFQGNSAPDKSGLPSDRFSAERTGGSVSTLTIQRTQQEDSAVYLCASTRQDRVDEKLFFGSGTQLSVL.

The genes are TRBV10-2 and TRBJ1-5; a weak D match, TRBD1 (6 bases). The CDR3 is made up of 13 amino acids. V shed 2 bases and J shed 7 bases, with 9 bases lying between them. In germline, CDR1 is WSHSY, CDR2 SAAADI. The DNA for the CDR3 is TGCGCCAGCAGTGAGGCCCAGGGGCAGCCCCAGCATTTT. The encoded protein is CASSEAQGQPQHF.

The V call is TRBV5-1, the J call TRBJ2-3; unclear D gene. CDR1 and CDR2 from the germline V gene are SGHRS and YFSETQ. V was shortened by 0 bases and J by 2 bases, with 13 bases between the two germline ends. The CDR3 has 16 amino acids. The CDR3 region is CASSLDSGLVTDTQYF. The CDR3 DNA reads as TGCGCCAGCAGCTTGGATTCAGGTTTGGTCACAGATACGCAGTATTTT.

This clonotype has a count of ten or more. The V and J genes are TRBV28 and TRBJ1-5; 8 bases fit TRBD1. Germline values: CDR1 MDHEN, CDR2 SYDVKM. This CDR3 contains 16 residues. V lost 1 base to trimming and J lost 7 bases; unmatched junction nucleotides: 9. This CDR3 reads CASSLSLTGVNQPQHF. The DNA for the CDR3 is TGTGCCAGCAGTTTATCCCTGACAGGGGTGAACCAGCCCCAGCATTTT.

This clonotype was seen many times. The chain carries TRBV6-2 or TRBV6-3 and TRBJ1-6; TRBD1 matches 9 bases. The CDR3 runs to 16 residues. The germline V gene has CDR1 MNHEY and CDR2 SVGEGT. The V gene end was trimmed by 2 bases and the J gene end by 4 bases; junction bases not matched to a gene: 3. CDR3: CASSYQGQGYNSPLHF. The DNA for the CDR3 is TGTGCCAGCAGTTACCAAGGACAGGGGTATAATTCACCCCTCCACTTT.